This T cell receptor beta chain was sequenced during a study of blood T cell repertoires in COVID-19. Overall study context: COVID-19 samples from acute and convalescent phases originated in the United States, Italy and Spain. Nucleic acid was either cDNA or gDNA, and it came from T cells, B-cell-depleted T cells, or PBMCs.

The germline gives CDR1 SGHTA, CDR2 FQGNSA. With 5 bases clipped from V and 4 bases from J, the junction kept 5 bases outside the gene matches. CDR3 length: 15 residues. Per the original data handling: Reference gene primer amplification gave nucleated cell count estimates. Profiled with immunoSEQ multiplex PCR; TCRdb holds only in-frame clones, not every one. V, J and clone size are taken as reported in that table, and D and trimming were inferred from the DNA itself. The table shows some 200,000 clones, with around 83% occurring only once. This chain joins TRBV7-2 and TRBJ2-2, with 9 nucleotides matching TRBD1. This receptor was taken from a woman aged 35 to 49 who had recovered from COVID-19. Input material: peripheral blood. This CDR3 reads CASSLQGAATGELFF. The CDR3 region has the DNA TGTGCCAGCAGCCTACAGGGGGCGGCCACCGGGGAGCTGTTTTTT.